Listed below are T cell receptor beta chains from one sample, sequenced in a study of blood T cell repertoires in COVID-19. The data were produced by immunoSEQ multiplex PCR, yet TCRdb's version contains in-frame clones alone and is incomplete. The data show more than 300,000 clones, with more than 85% seen just once and roughly 18% held by the top ten. Sequences were obtained from PBMCs or T cells enriched from blood (not recorded which). Receptors were obtained from a woman between 25 and 40 years old who had recovered from COVID-19. Both conserved end residues are part of each CDR3. A D gene is named only where the DNA matches it firmly. Not every row has a clone size; where given, it reads once, few, many or a size class.

cdr3_length	v_call	j_call	clone_size	d_call	cdr3_nt	cdr3_aa
15	TRBV15	TRBJ2-1	-	TRBD1	TGTGCCACCAGCATTGACAGGGGGCCCTACAATGAGCAGTTCTTC	CATSIDRGPYNEQFF
15	TRBV4-1	TRBJ2-1	-	TRBD1	TGCGCCAGCAGCCGAGGACAGGTCGTGGGCAATGAGCAGTTCTTC	CASSRGQVVGNEQFF
14	TRBV10-2	TRBJ1-6	-	TRBD1	TGCGCCAGTAAACAGGGGTCCTATAATTCACCCCTCCACTTT	CASKQGSYNSPLHF
15	TRBV11-2	TRBJ1-6	-	-	TGTGCCAGCAGCTTAGGGCAGATCCGTCGTTCACCCCTCCACTTT	CASSLGQIRRSPLHF
24	TRBV21-1	TRBJ1-5	-	-	TGTGCCAGCAGCAAAGCGCCATCATCCCCCTGGTCGTCGGGGACTCCTACGAATAATCAGCCCCAGCATTTT	CASSKAPSSPWSSGTPTNNQPQHF
12	TRBV12-3/TRBV12-4	TRBJ1-2	-	-	TGTGCCAGCAGTTTCGCGGGGAGCGGCTACACCTTC	CASSFAGSGYTF
14	TRBV28	TRBJ1-6	-	TRBD1	TGTGCCAGCAGAGCAGGGGGCGCCGGTTCACCCCTCCACTTT	CASRAGGAGSPLHF
16	TRBV27	TRBJ2-1	-	-	TGTGCCAGCAGTTTTCCTACAGGAGGGGCCTACAATGAGCAGTTCTTC	CASSFPTGGAYNEQFF
13	TRBV25-1	TRBJ1-2	once	-	TGTGCCAGCAGTGAGGTGGGGCACTATGGCTACACCTTC	CASSEVGHYGYTF
15	TRBV5-1	TRBJ1-4	-	TRBD1	TGCGCCAGCAGCTTGGAGAGTGGACAGGGCGGGGGACTGTTTTTT	CASSLESGQGGGLFF
14	TRBV5-1	TRBJ2-7	-	TRBD1	TGCGCCAGCAGCCCTCGACAGGGGCCCTTCGAGCAGTACTTC	CASSPRQGPFEQYF
13	TRBV11-1	TRBJ2-1	-	-	TGTGCCAGCAGCTTTGGCCGCGGGGATGAGCAGTTCTTC	CASSFGRGDEQFF
16	TRBV4-2	TRBJ2-5	-	TRBD2	TGTGCCAGCAGCCAAGTTCTAGCGGGGGGCCCGGGGACCCAGTACTTC	CASSQVLAGGPGTQYF
14	TRBV27	TRBJ1-1	-	TRBD1	TGTGCCAGCAGTCCGGGACAGGGGAACACTGAAGCTTTCTTT	CASSPGQGNTEAFF
14	TRBV27	TRBJ1-6	-	TRBD1	TGTGCCAGCAGCCAGGGGGCGTTCGGTTCACCCCTCCACTTT	CASSQGAFGSPLHF
13	TRBV4-1	TRBJ2-3	-	-	TGCGCCAGCAGCCAAGTCCCCAGGGTTACGCAGTATTTT	CASSQVPRVTQYF
16	TRBV5-8	TRBJ1-2	-	-	TGTGCCAGCAGCTTGGCGCCCACCGGACAGACCTATGGCTACACCTTC	CASSLAPTGQTYGYTF
19	TRBV28	TRBJ2-7	-	TRBD2	TGTGCCAGCAGCAAGGGGGGACTAGCGGAGTTCTATTTCTCCTACGAGCAGTACTTC	CASSKGGLAEFYFSYEQYF
12	TRBV5-1	TRBJ2-7	once	-	TGCGCCAGCAGCTTGGTCGGGAACGAGCAGTACTTC	CASSLVGNEQYF
13	TRBV27	TRBJ1-2	-	TRBD1	TGTGCCAGCAGTTTCATTCCAGGGGGCGGCTACACCTTC	CASSFIPGGGYTF
13	TRBV5-6	TRBJ1-2	-	TRBD1	TGTGCCAGCAGCCTGCCAGGGGGGTATGGCTACACCTTC	CASSLPGGYGYTF
15	TRBV2	TRBJ1-6	once	-	TGTGCCAGCAGTCCTCGGACAGCCGGGTATTCACCCCTCCACTTT	CASSPRTAGYSPLHF
13	TRBV2	TRBJ2-5	-	-	TGTGCCAGCAGTGCAGGGGTGAGCGAGACCCAGTACTTC	CASSAGVSETQYF
14	TRBV7-2	TRBJ2-3	once	TRBD1	TGTGCCAGCAGCTTACCGGGACAGGGTATCCAGCAGTATTTT	CASSLPGQGIQQYF
13	TRBV27	TRBJ2-7	-	TRBD2	TGTGCCAGCAGTCCGGCGGGAGGGTACGAGCAGTACTTC	CASSPAGGYEQYF
13	TRBV19	TRBJ2-1	-	-	TGTGCCAGTAGTTTCGGCTCCTACAATGAGCAGTTCTTC	CASSFGSYNEQFF
14	TRBV4-3	TRBJ2-1	-	TRBD1	TGCGCCAGCAGCCGGGGACAGGGTAACAATGAGCAGTTCTTC	CASSRGQGNNEQFF
14	TRBV19	TRBJ2-7	once	TRBD2	TGTGCCAGTAGTATCCTAGCGGGGCACTACGAGCAGTACTTC	CASSILAGHYEQYF
17	TRBV10-1	TRBJ2-1	-	TRBD2	TGCGCCAGCAGTGAGCCCGAAGGGGCTAGCGGGGACAATGAGCAGTTCTTC	CASSEPEGASGDNEQFF
14	TRBV2	TRBJ2-7	-	-	TGTGCCAGCAGAACCGGGACACTAAACTACGAGCAGTACTTC	CASRTGTLNYEQYF
17	TRBV7-3	TRBJ2-5	-	-	TGTGCCAGCAGCCAGGGGCACAGCCGGGGATGGAAGGAGACCCAGTACTTC	CASSQGHSRGWKETQYF
18	TRBV20-1	TRBJ1-2	-	TRBD1	TGCAGTGCTAGTAGCTTCGCCGGGACAGGGAAAAATGTTAATGGCTACACCTTC	CSASSFAGTGKNVNGYTF
12	TRBV19	TRBJ2-7	-	TRBD1	TGTGCCAGCGGACAGGGTCCATACGAGCAGTACTTC	CASGQGPYEQYF
13	TRBV2	TRBJ1-2	-	-	TGTGCCAGCAGTAAAACAGGGTTTGGAGGCTACACCTTC	CASSKTGFGGYTF
15	TRBV6-5	TRBJ2-7	-	-	TGTGCCAGCAGTCGGTCCGGGACTCTTCCTTACGAGCAGTACTTC	CASSRSGTLPYEQYF
16	TRBV21-1	TRBJ2-5	-	-	TGTGCCAGCAGCAAAGGGGGACAGGGGGCGGGTGAGACCCAGTACTTC	CASSKGGQGAGETQYF
15	TRBV5-1	TRBJ2-2	-	-	TGCGCCAGCAGAAAAACAGGGACGGGCACCGGGGAGCTGTTTTTT	CASRKTGTGTGELFF
16	TRBV6-5	TRBJ2-7	-	-	TGTGCCAGCAGTTATAAGTTGGGGGCGGAATGGAACGAGCAGTACTTC	CASSYKLGAEWNEQYF
14	TRBV13	TRBJ1-1	-	-	TGTGCCAGCAGCCTATCAGACAGTCCCACTGAAGCTTTCTTT	CASSLSDSPTEAFF
13	TRBV28	TRBJ2-2	-	-	TGTGCCACGGGGTCCCGCTGGGCCGGGGAGCTGTTTTTT	CATGSRWAGELFF
15	TRBV5-6	TRBJ2-2	-	TRBD1	TGTGCCAGCAGCGCACAGGGGTTGAGCACCGGGGAGCTGTTTTTT	CASSAQGLSTGELFF
13	TRBV30	TRBJ2-1	-	TRBD1	TGTGCCTGCGGGGGGACAGGGTACAATGAGCAGTTCTTC	CACGGTGYNEQFF
16	TRBV4-1	TRBJ2-1	-	TRBD2	TGCGCCAGCAGCCAGGTTATAGCGGGGGGGTACAATGAGCAGTTCTTC	CASSQVIAGGYNEQFF
13	TRBV3-1/TRBV3-2	TRBJ2-2	-	-	TGTGCCAGCAGTACAGGGATAATCGGGGAGCTGTTTTTT	CASSTGIIGELFF
14	TRBV2	TRBJ2-3	-	-	TGTGCCAGCAGTGAGGGGGGGCCCGTGGATACGCAGTATTTT	CASSEGGPVDTQYF